Listed here are 9 T cell receptor beta chains from one sample, sequenced in a study of early T cells in non-severe SARS-CoV-2 infection. TCRdb reanalysed the 5' RACE reads using MiXCR and keeps one entry per CDR3 protein. The top ten hold 3% to 4.5% of the sample, which has tens of thousands of distinct CDR3 sequences, 6% to 7% seen once. The specimen was whole blood. The source is an adult who was a healthcare worker with PCR-confirmed SARS-CoV-2 infection or an uninfected control (not recorded which).

This clonotype showed up many times. The chain is built from TRBV20-1 and TRBJ2-6; D is unresolved. The CDR3 is made up of 16 amino acids. Germline CDR1 and CDR2: DFQATT and SNEGSKA (reference sequence). V was clipped by 6 bases and J by 0 bases, with 15 bases between them. The CDR3 is CSAPDPDFSGANVLTF. The CDR3 DNA reads as TGCAGTGCACCGGACCCCGACTTCTCTGGGGCCAACGTCCTGACTTTC.

The sample holds a few counts of this clonotype. V and J are TRBV10-1 and TRBJ2-3; D is possibly TRBD2 (7 bases). Germline V gives CDR1 WNHNN, CDR2 SYGVQD (reference sequence). The CDR3 runs to 15 residues. V was pared by 3 bases and J by 1 base, with 11 bases between. Here the CDR3 DNA reads TGCGCCAGCAGTGAAGGGGGGGCCCGCACAGATACGCAGTATTTT. Translation: CASSEGGARTDTQYF.

Ten or more counts support this clonotype. The gene calls are TRBV20-1 and TRBJ1-1; the D is unclear. CDR3 length: 11 amino acids. Trimming pared 6 bases from V and 6 bases from J, leaving 11 bases between. The germline CDR1 and CDR2 sequences are DFQATT and SNEGSKA (reference sequence). CDR3 region: CSARGVAEAFF. CDR3 nucleotide sequence: TGCAGTGCCCGTGGGGTAGCTGAAGCTTTCTTT.

V usage is TRBV5-4 and J usage is TRBJ2-3, with D perhaps matching TRBD1 or TRBD2 (5 bases each). The V end was cut by 4 bases, the J end by 2 bases, with 11 bases between. The length of the CDR3 is 14 residues. Germline V gene lookup returns CDR1 SGHNT and CDR2 YYREEE (reference sequence). The CDR3, as DNA: TGTGCCAGCAGCCCTGGGGGTGACACAGATACGCAGTATTTT. Encoded protein: CASSPGGDTDTQYF.

There are many counts of this clonotype. The rearrangement links TRBV10-3 to TRBJ1-2; the D is unclear. V dropped 0 bases and J dropped 0 bases, with 2 bases sitting between them. The CDR3 is made up of 13 amino acids. The V gene's germline CDR1 is ENHRY and CDR2 SYGVKD. The DNA for the CDR3 is TGTGCCATCAGTGAGTCTACTAACTATGGCTACACCTTC. It is translated as CAISESTNYGYTF.

V usage is TRBV7-9 and J usage is TRBJ2-3; 11 positions match TRBD2. The J segment lost 6 bases and the V segment lost 4 bases, leaving 6 bases of the junction unmatched. The CDR3 runs to 15 residues. Germline V gives CDR1 SEHNR, CDR2 FQNEAQ (reference sequence). The CDR3 bases are TGTGCCAGCAGCTCTCCTAGCGGGGGGAGGGATACGCAGTATTTT. This gives the protein CASSSPSGGRDTQYF. The variable domain in full, with the rest retrieved from reference TRBV7-9 and TRBJ2-3, is DTGVSQNPRHKITKRGQNVTFRCDPISEHNRLYWYRQTLGQGPEFLTYFQNEAQLEKSRLLSDRFSAERPKGSFSTLEIQRTEQGDSAMYLCASSSPSGGRDTQYFGPGTRLTVL.

This clonotype came up many times. V is TRBV13 and J is TRBJ2-1, with D tentatively TRBD1 (5 bases). The CDR3 runs to 13 residues. Trimming took off 8 bases at V and 6 bases at J, with 14 bases between the two ends. Germline V gene data show CDR1 as PRHDT and CDR2 as FYEKMQ (reference sequence). CDR3 nucleotides: TGTGCCAGCCGTCAAGCCACAGGCAATGAGCAGTTCTTC. Translation: CASRQATGNEQFF. Full variable domain (remainder filled in from reference TRBV13 and TRBJ2-1): AAGVIQSPRHLIKEKRETATLKCYPIPRHDTVYWYQQGPGQDPQFLISFYEKMQSDKGSIPDRFSAQQFSDYHSELNMSSLELGDSALYFCASRQATGNEQFFGPGTRLTVL.

In this sample, this clonotype turned up a few times. The chain carries TRBV4-3 and TRBJ2-6, with D maybe TRBD1 (6 bases). There are 19 residues in the CDR3. V was clipped by 2 bases and J by 0 bases, with 17 bases between them. The germline V gene encodes CDR1 LGHNA and CDR2 YSLEER. In nucleotides, the CDR3 is TGCGCCAGCAGCCAAATCCGGGACACCTTATCCTCTGGGGCCAACGTCCTGACTTTC. It encodes CASSQIRDTLSSGANVLTF.

This clonotype was seen many times. The chain couples TRBV7-9 to TRBJ1-1; possibly TRBD1 for D (5 bases). Germline V lookup: CDR1 SEHNR, CDR2 FQNEAQ (reference sequence). The CDR3 loop spans 18 amino acids. V was clipped by 4 bases and J by 1 base, with 22 bases between them. CDR3 coding DNA: TGTGCCAGCAGCTCCCGCCCCCTACAAGGGGTATGGAACACTGAAGCTTTCTTT. It yields the protein CASSSRPLQGVWNTEAFF.